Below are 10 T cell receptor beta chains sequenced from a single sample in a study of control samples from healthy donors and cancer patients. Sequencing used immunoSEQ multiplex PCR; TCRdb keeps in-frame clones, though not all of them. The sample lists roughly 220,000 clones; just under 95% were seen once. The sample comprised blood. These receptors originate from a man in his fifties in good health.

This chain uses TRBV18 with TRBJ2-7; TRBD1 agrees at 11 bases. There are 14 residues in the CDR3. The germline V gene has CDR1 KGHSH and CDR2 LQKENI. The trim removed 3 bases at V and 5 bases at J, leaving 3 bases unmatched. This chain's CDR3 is CASSPGQGVHEQYF. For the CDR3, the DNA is TGTGCCAGCTCACCGGGACAGGGGGTCCACGAGCAGTACTTC.

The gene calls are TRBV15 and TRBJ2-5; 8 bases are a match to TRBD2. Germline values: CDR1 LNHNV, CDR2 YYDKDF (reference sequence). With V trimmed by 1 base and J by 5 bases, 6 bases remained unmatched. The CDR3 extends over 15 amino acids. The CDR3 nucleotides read TGTGCCACCAGCAGAGGTACGGGGGGGAGTGAGACCCAGTACTTC. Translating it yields CATSRGTGGSETQYF.

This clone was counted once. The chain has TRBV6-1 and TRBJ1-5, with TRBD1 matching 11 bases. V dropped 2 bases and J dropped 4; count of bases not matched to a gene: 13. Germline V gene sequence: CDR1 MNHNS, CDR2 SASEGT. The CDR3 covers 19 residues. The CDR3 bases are TGTGCCAGCAGTGAATATCCCGGGACAGGGGGTTTTGTGAATCAGCCCCAGCATTTT. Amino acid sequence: CASSEYPGTGGFVNQPQHF.

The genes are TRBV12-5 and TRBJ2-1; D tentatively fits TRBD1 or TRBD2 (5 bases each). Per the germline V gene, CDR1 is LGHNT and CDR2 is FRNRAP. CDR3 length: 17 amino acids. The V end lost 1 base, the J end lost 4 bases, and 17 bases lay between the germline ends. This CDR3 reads CASGLAMVAGGYNEQFF. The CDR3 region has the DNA TGTGCTAGTGGTTTGGCCATGGTCGCTGGGGGTTACAATGAGCAGTTCTTC. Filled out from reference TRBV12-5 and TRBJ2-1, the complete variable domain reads DARVTQTPRHKVTEMGQEVTMRCQPILGHNTVFWYRQTMMQGLELLAYFRNRAPLDDSGMPKDRFSAEMPDATLATLKIQPSEPRDSAVYFCASGLAMVAGGYNEQFFGPGTRLTVL.

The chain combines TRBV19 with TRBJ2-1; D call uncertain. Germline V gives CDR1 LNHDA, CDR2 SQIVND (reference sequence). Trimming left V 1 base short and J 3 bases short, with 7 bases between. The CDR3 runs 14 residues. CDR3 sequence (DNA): TGTGCCAGTAGTATAGTGGGCATCTACAATGAGCAGTTCTTC. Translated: CASSIVGIYNEQFF. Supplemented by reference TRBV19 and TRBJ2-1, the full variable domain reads DGGITQSPKYLFRKEGQNVTLSCEQNLNHDAMYWYRQDPGQGLRLIYYSQIVNDFQKGDIAEGYSVSREKKESFPLTVTSAQKNPTAFYLCASSIVGIYNEQFFGPGTRLTVL.

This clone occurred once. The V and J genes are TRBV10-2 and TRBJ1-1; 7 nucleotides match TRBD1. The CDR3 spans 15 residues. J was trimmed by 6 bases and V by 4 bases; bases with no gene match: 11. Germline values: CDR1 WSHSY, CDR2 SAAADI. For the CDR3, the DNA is TGCGCCAGCAGTGCGACAGGGATCGGTTATGCTGAAGCTTTCTTT. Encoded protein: CASSATGIGYAEAFF.

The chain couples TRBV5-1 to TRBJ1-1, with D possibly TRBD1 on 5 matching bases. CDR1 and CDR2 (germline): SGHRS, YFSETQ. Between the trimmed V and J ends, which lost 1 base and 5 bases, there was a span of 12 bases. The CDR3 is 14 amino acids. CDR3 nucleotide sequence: TGCGCCAGCAGCTTGTGGGGCCAGAGGACTGAAGCTTTCTTT. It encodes CASSLWGQRTEAFF.

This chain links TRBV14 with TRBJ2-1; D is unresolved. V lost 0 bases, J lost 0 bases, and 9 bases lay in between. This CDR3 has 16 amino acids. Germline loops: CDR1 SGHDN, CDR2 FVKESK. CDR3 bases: TGTGCCAGCAGCCAAGATCAGGCTGACTCCTACAATGAGCAGTTCTTC. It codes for CASSQDQADSYNEQFF. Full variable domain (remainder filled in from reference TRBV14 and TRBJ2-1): EAGVTQFPSHSVIEKGQTVTLRCDPISGHDNLYWYRRVMGKEIKFLLHFVKESKQDESGMPNNRFLAERTGGTYSTLKVQPAELEDSGVYFCASSQDQADSYNEQFFGPGTRLTVL.

The CDR3 here is CASCRDRDYPTNQPQHF. CDR3 DNA sequence: TGTGCCAGCTGCCGGGACAGGGATTATCCCACCAATCAGCCCCAGCATTTT. J is TRBJ1-5 and V is TRBV6-4; TRBD1 matches at 9 bases. Germline V lookup: CDR1 MRHNA, CDR2 SNTAGT. The CDR3 length is 17 residues. Trimming cost V 8 bases and J 3 bases; bases outside gene matches: 14.

The CDR3 protein is CATSRDWVSGNTIYF. CDR3 nucleotide sequence: TGTGCCACCAGCAGAGATTGGGTCTCTGGAAACACCATATATTTT. The chain uses TRBV15 and TRBJ1-3; no clear D. The CDR3 contains 15 residues. CDR1 is LNHNV, CDR2 YYDKDF, per germline (reference sequence). Deletions cut 0 bases from V and 0 bases from J, with 6 bases between.